These 14 T cell receptor beta chains originate from one sample sequenced in a study of blood T cell repertoires in COVID-19. Profiled with immunoSEQ multiplex PCR; TCRdb holds only in-frame clones, not every one. The sample shows 100,000 or so clones, approximately 88% of them seen only once. Sequencing was done on a sample of peripheral blood. Receptor source: an older woman with acute or convalescent COVID-19.

The CDR3 DNA follows: TGTGCCTGGAGTGTTACAGGGGGGCCGAACACTGAAGCTTTCTTT. Residues: CAWSVTGGPNTEAFF. The chain recombines TRBV30 with TRBJ1-1, with 8 positions matching TRBD1. J gave up 1 base and V 0 bases, and 4 bases lay outside the gene matches. The V gene's germline CDR1 is GTSNPN and CDR2 SVGIG (reference sequence). This CDR3 has 15 residues. Full variable domain (remainder filled in from reference TRBV30 and TRBJ1-1): SQTIHQWPATLVQPVGSPLSLECTVEGTSNPNLYWYRQAAGRGLQLLFYSVGIGQISSEVPQNLSASRPQDRQFILSSKKLLLSDSGFYLCAWSVTGGPNTEAFFGQGTRLTVV.

V is TRBV11-2 and J is TRBJ1-1, with TRBD1 matching over 8 bases. The CDR3 is made up of 12 amino acids. Germline CDR1 is SGHAT and CDR2 is FQNNGV. V lost 4 bases and J lost 10; bases outside the gene matches: 5. CDR3 region: CASSSQGAPAFF. CDR3 in DNA: TGTGCCAGCAGCTCCCAGGGGGCTCCAGCTTTCTTT.

The chain recombines TRBV28 with TRBJ1-5, with a possible D match to TRBD1 (6 bases). CDR1 is MDHEN and CDR2 is SYDVKM in the germline V gene. The CDR3 consists of 15 residues. Trimming shortened V by 2 bases and J by 0 bases, and 8 bases separated the two germline ends. The CDR3 here is CASSLRGGSNQPQHF. The CDR3 DNA reads TGTGCCAGCAGTTTAAGGGGGGGTAGCAATCAGCCCCAGCATTTT.

CDR3 nucleotide sequence: TGTGCCAGCAGTTACGGGGGGGCGCGTTTGAACACTGAAGCTTTCTTT. Translated: CASSYGGARLNTEAFF. The rearrangement links TRBV6-6 to TRBJ1-1; D is perhaps TRBD1 (6 bases). Germline V gene sequence: CDR1 MNHNY, CDR2 SVGAGI (reference sequence). This CDR3 region has 16 residues. Trimming removed 2 bases at V and 0 bases at J, with 13 bases between.

This chain joins TRBV7-2 and TRBJ2-4; D possibly corresponds to TRBD1 (5 bases). This CDR3 is built from 15 residues. Trimming stripped 1 base from V and 2 bases from J, with 9 bases between. Germline V lookup: CDR1 SGHTA, CDR2 FQGNSA. The CDR3 sequence: CASSLGGTTKNIQYF. CDR3 DNA: TGTGCCAGCAGCTTAGGGGGCACGACCAAAAACATTCAGTACTTC.

This sequence joins TRBV7-9 and TRBJ2-5; tentative D call: TRBD1 (6 bases). This CDR3 spans 15 amino acids. From germline, CDR1 is SEHNR and CDR2 FQNEAQ (reference sequence). V shed 5 bases and J shed 4 bases, with 17 bases lying between them. The CDR3 sequence: CASSPPGRGGETQYF. The CDR3 DNA reads as TGTGCCAGCAGCCCCCCCGGCAGGGGCGGAGAGACCCAGTACTTC.

CDR3 in amino acids: CASSPDYSSSYNEQFF. The CDR3, as DNA: TGTGCCAGCAGCCCTGACTACTCGAGCTCCTACAATGAGCAGTTCTTC. The chain employs TRBV5-6 and TRBJ2-1; D is perhaps TRBD2 (5 bases). There are 16 residues in the CDR3. V was shortened by 4 bases and J by 0 bases, with 14 bases between the two germline ends. Germline CDR1 reads SGHDT; CDR2 reads YYEEEE.

The chain couples TRBV3-1 (or the pseudogene TRBV3-2) to TRBJ1-2; D perhaps matches TRBD1 (6 bases). Deletions cut 3 bases from V and 4 bases from J, with 18 bases between. CDR1 is LGHDT and CDR2 is YNNKEL in the germline V gene (reference sequence). This CDR3 is built from 16 residues. CDR3 nucleotides: TGTGCCAGCAGCCAGGGAGGGAGAGGGGGGCTCTATGGCTACACCTTC. Encoded protein: CASSQGGRGGLYGYTF.

The chain is built from TRBV28 and TRBJ2-7, with TRBD1 identical over 7 bases. Per the germline V gene, CDR1 is MDHEN and CDR2 is SYDVKM. V gave up 10 bases and J gave up 2 bases; unmatched junction bases: 14. The CDR3 extends over 15 amino acids. CDR3 loop: CAISPTDRAPYEQYF. The CDR3 DNA sequence: TGTGCCATCTCCCCCACTGACAGGGCCCCCTACGAGCAGTACTTC. The full variable domain, rest sourced from reference TRBV28 and TRBJ2-7, is DVKVTQSSRYLVKRTGEKVFLECVQDMDHENMFWYRQDPGLGLRLIYFSYDVKMKEKGDIPEGYSVSREKKERFSLILESASTNQTSMYLCAISPTDRAPYEQYFGPGTRLTVT.

This chain joins TRBV7-9 and TRBJ1-1; D is ambiguous. CDR1 is SEHNR, CDR2 FQNEAQ, per germline (reference sequence). Between the trimmed V and J ends, which lost 2 bases and 5 bases, there was a span of 12 bases. This CDR3 spans 14 amino acids. The DNA for the CDR3 is TGTGCCAGCAGCTTAAGATTCGGGAGGACTGAAGCTTTCTTT. Its translation is CASSLRFGRTEAFF.

As regards this clone: Distinct nucleotide sequences in the sample also encode this CDR3. The V call is TRBV27, the J call TRBJ2-4; no reliable D call. CDR1 and CDR2 (germline): MNHEY, SMNVEV (reference sequence). The CDR3 contains 13 residues. V lost 5 bases and J 0 bases, leaving 5 bases between the germline ends. Here the CDR3 DNA reads TGTGCCAGCAGTCCCTTAGCCAAAAACATTCAGTACTTC. It encodes CASSPLAKNIQYF.

This chain connects TRBV7-8 to TRBJ1-1, with no clear D. Germline CDR1 reads SGHVS; CDR2 reads FQNEAQ. The CDR3 is 14 residues long. V shed 1 base and J shed 3 bases, with 9 bases lying between them. The CDR3 here is CASSLDGSYTEAFF. For the CDR3, the DNA is TGTGCCAGCAGCTTAGACGGTAGTTACACTGAAGCTTTCTTT.

The chain is built from TRBV30 and TRBJ2-7; possibly TRBD1 for D (5 bases). The CDR3 has 13 amino acids. Germline V gene lookup returns CDR1 GTSNPN and CDR2 SVGIG (reference sequence). The V gene lost 0 bases and the J gene lost 5 bases, with 11 bases spanning the gap. The CDR3 DNA sequence: TGTGCCTGGAGTGTACAGGAAGGGGACGAGCAGTACTTC. Translating gives CAWSVQEGDEQYF.

The chain employs TRBV30 and TRBJ1-2; 7 nucleotides agree with TRBD1. V gave up 6 bases and J gave up 8 bases; unmatched junction bases: 3. The CDR3 totals 10 residues. The germline CDR1 and CDR2 sequences are GTSNPN and SVGIG (reference sequence). CDR3 residues: CACRGRGYTF. The CDR3, as DNA: TGTGCCTGTAGGGGGCGAGGCTACACCTTC.